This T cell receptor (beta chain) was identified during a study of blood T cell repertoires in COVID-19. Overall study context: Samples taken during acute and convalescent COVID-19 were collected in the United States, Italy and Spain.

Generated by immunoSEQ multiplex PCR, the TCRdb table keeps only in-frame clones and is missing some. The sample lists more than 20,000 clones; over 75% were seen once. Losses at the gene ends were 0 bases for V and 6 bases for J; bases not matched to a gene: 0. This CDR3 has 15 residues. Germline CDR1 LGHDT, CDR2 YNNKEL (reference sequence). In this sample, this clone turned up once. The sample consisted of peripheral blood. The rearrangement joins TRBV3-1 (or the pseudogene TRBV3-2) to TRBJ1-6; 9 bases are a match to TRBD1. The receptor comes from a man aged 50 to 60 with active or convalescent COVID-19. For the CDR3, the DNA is TGTGCCAGCAGCCAAGAGACAGGGGGTAATTCACCCCTCCACTTT. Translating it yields CASSQETGGNSPLHF.